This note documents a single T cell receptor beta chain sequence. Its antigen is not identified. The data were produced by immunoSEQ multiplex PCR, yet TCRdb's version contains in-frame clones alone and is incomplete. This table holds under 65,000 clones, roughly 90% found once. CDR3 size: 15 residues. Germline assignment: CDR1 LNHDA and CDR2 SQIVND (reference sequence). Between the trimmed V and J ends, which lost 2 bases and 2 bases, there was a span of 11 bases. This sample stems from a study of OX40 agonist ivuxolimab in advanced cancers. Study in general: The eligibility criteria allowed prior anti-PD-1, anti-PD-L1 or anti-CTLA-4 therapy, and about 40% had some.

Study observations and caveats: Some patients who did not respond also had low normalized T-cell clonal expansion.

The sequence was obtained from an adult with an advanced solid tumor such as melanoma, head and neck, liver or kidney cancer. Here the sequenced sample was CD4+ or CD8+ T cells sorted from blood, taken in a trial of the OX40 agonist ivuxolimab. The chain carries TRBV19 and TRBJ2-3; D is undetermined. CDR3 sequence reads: CASSISPRTTDTQYF. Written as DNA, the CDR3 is TGTGCCAGTAGTATATCCCCCCGGACCACAGATACGCAGTATTTT.